Included here is one T cell receptor (beta chain) sequence, with context. Amplification used 60 Vbeta primers and 13 Jbeta primers. Sequencing was performed with immunoSEQ multiplex PCR; in TCRdb, only in-frame clones are kept and a portion is missing. The table includes under 200,000 clones, 60% to 85% detected once. The CDR3 spans 15 residues. With 4 bases removed from V and 7 bases from J, the gap between germline ends came to 19 bases. Germline V CDR1 and CDR2: SEHNR, FQNEAQ (reference sequence). The data derive from a study of cytomegalovirus exposure and HLA in healthy donors. J is TRBJ1-2 and V is TRBV7-9; a weak D match, TRBD1 (5 bases). The origin of this receptor is a man between 45 and 60 years old in good health and CMV-seropositive. Sequenced material: PBMCs. The CDR3 region has the DNA TGTGCCAGCAGCTCTAGCGTTCCGGGGGTTACTGGCTACACCTTC. It translates to CASSSSVPGVTGYTF.